The entry below describes one T cell receptor beta chain. This clone was recorded only once. Its antigen has not been determined. Base qualities are missing; no much larger clone stands one base away. The immunoSEQ Assay, a bias-controlled multiplex PCR, was used to amplify TCRbeta CDR3 regions from genomic DNA. The published analysis was carried out like this. The number of nucleated cells in each sample was estimated from the amplification of reference gene primers within the assay. To quantify the absolute abundance of each unique TCRbeta CDR3 rearrangement, sequence reads were collapsed and filtered. Productive Simpson clonality was computed per sample as the square root of Simpson's diversity index over productive rearrangements. TCRdb's version of the immuneACCESS table is confined to in-frame rearrangements and falls short of the full clone set. An unresolved V gene accounts for under half of the shortfall where checked; the remainder is of unknown origin. V and J calls and clone size come straight from that table; D and trimming were deduced from the DNA. Here the sample has approximately 32,000 clones; about 86% occur a single time. Approximately 5% of the sample lies in the top ten.

The data belong to a study of blood T cell repertoires in COVID-19 (dated by TCRdb to 2020 to 2022). Background on the whole study: Collaborator samples came from the United States, Italy and Spain and covered acute and convalescent phases of COVID-19. The material from the prospective study consisted of cDNA or gDNA derived from T cells, B-cell-depleted T cells, or PBMCs. Deeply sampled blood TCRbeta repertoires from subjects exposed to, actively infected with, or recovered from COVID-19 were included in the dataset. The repertoires were released in a freely available public database intended as a resource for research on the immune response to SARS-CoV-2. Samples were obtained from the ongoing ImmuneRACE study (first 160 participants) and from 1,200 or so subjects provided by 6 global collaborators. Nearly every sample came with metadata listing a de-identified subject ID, COVID-19 status, age in years and sex. HLA class I and class II types, where available, came from metadata supplied by the sample provider rather than from assay-based typing. The paper's findings and limits, for the study overall: The amount of clinical and demographic metadata varied by source and participant and was provided uncurated.

Whole blood was collected in K2EDTA tubes by collaborating institutions according to the institutions' own protocols. For TCRbeta analysis, collaborators shipped samples in one of three forms: frozen whole blood, isolated PBMCs, or DNA extracted from either of those sample types. The sample consisted of peripheral blood. The TCR comes from a woman between 65 and 79 years old with active COVID-19.

The DNA sequence is as follows: TGTGCCAGCAGACGTAGCGGGGCTTCCTACGAGCAGTACTTC. It encodes CASRRSGASYEQYF. The chain couples TRBV6-5 to TRBJ2-7; the junction holds 8 bases that match TRBD2. Measured from the cysteine to the phenylalanine, the CDR3 is 14 residues long. Only CDR3 DNA is held: 42 bases, read in frame from base 1. The germline V gene gives CDR1 as MNHEY and CDR2 as SVGAGI. Unmatched junction bases come to 5, with V trimmed by 6 bases and J by 1 base.